This TCR beta chain was captured in a study of OX40 agonist ivuxolimab in advanced cancers. Study summary: Clinicians treated patients with ivuxolimab, an agonistic anti-OX40 (CD134) antibody.

Patients with autoimmune history or systemic immunosuppression were excluded. The investigators sampled blood at baseline, at cycle 4 day 1, and at cycle 7 day 1. The CDR3 totals 16 residues. CDR1 and CDR2 from the germline V gene are MDHEN and SYDVKM. Between the trimmed V and J ends, which lost 6 bases and 3 bases, there was a span of 21 bases. Sequencing used immunoSEQ multiplex PCR; TCRdb keeps in-frame clones, though not all of them. The data contain some 84,000 clones, approximately 92% of them seen just once; the ten biggest clones take up approximately 8.6%. The study's findings and limits: Certain nonresponders likewise exhibited a low normalized T-cell clonal expansion.

Comments on this clone: Its antigen is undetermined.

The sequencing used CD4+ or CD8+ T cells sorted from blood, collected in a trial of the OX40 agonist ivuxolimab. The TCR was taken from an adult with an advanced solid tumor such as melanoma, head and neck, liver or kidney cancer. The J gene is TRBJ2-7, the V gene TRBV28; D is ambiguous. The CDR3 DNA is TGTGCCAGCAGGGGCCCGGTGAGGACGCCTAGCTACGAGCAGTACTTC. Translation: CASRGPVRTPSYEQYF. Full variable domain (outside the CDR3, taken from reference TRBV28 and TRBJ2-7): DVKVTQSSRYLVKRTGEKVFLECVQDMDHENMFWYRQDPGLGLRLIYFSYDVKMKEKGDIPEGYSVSREKKERFSLILESASTNQTSMYLCASRGPVRTPSYEQYFGPGTRLTVT.